These 20 T cell receptor beta chains came from one sample sequenced in a study of shared clonotypes between healthy human individuals. Naive CD8 cells were CD45RO-negative, positively selected for CCR7, excluding terminally differentiated effector memory CD45RA+ cells. The table came from immunoSEQ multiplex PCR; TCRdb's copy has only in-frame clones and leaves some out. The sample lists about 2.1 million clones; approximately 92% were seen once. The sequenced material came from naive CD8+ T cells from PBMCs. The receptors here all came from a man between 18 and 29 years old in good health. Some clones in this sample may be carry-over from other donors' samples.

The chain is built from TRBV7-9 and TRBJ1-1; 8 bases match TRBD1. The CDR3 extends over 14 amino acids. The trim removed 3 bases at V and 5 bases at J, leaving 5 bases unmatched. CDR1 SEHNR and CDR2 FQNEAQ come from the germline V gene (reference sequence). The CDR3 DNA is TGTGCCAGCAGCTTTAACAGGGGGGTTACTGAAGCTTTCTTT. This translates into CASSFNRGVTEAFF.

The chain is built from TRBV5-6 and TRBJ2-1; 13 bases map to TRBD2. In germline, CDR1 is SGHDT, CDR2 YYEEEE. With 3 bases clipped from V and 8 bases from J, the junction kept 11 bases outside the gene matches. The CDR3 extends over 17 amino acids. The CDR3 region is CASSSGRTSGRLDEQFF. For the CDR3, the DNA is TGTGCCAGCAGCTCCGGGCGGACTAGCGGGAGACTGGATGAGCAGTTCTTC.

This chain links TRBV28 with TRBJ1-1, with D possibly TRBD1 on 5 matching bases. The V end lost 5 bases, the J end lost 5 bases, and 18 bases lay between the germline ends. Germline V gene sequence: CDR1 MDHEN, CDR2 SYDVKM. This CDR3 has 15 residues. As DNA, the CDR3 is TGTGCCAGCAGTCCCCGGACCCTAAAGGGGACTGAAGCTTTCTTT. This encodes CASSPRTLKGTEAFF. The variable domain in full, completed from reference TRBV28 and TRBJ1-1, reads DVKVTQSSRYLVKRTGEKVFLECVQDMDHENMFWYRQDPGLGLRLIYFSYDVKMKEKGDIPEGYSVSREKKERFSLILESASTNQTSMYLCASSPRTLKGTEAFFGQGTRLTVV.

The gene calls are TRBV29-1 and TRBJ2-1; 12 nucleotides agree with TRBD1. Germline values: CDR1 SQVTM, CDR2 ANQGSEA. V lost 6 bases and J lost 6; bases outside the gene matches: 18. This CDR3 is 18 amino acids long. The CDR3 DNA is TGCAGCGTGCTACCGGGACAGGGGGCGCTGGGGGCCTCCAATGAGCAGTTCTTC. As protein: CSVLPGQGALGASNEQFF.

CDR3: CASIDRGPVGELFF. The CDR3 region has the DNA TGTGCCAGCATAGACAGGGGGCCCGTCGGGGAGCTGTTTTTT. The chain has TRBV28 and TRBJ2-2; 10 bases are a match to TRBD1. The V gene end was trimmed by 7 bases and the J gene end by 7 bases; junction bases not matched to a gene: 6. Germline CDR1 and CDR2: MDHEN and SYDVKM. The CDR3 is 14 amino acids.

The J gene is TRBJ1-4, the V gene TRBV9, with TRBD1 as a possible D gene (5 bases). CDR3 length equals 16 residues. Deletions cut 2 bases from V and 3 bases from J, with 14 bases between. Germline V gene lookup returns CDR1 SGDLS and CDR2 YYNGEE. CDR3 sequence (DNA): TGTGCCAGCAGCGTTACAGCGGGGGAGCCTAATGAAAAACTGTTTTTT. Its translation: CASSVTAGEPNEKLFF. The full variable domain, with the rest looked up from reference TRBV9 and TRBJ1-4, is DSGVTQTPKHLITATGQRVTLRCSPRSGDLSVYWYQQSLDQGLQFLIQYYNGEERAKGNILERFSAQQFPDLHSELNLSSLELGDSALYFCASSVTAGEPNEKLFFGSGTQLSVL.

A single count supports this clone. The J gene is TRBJ2-7, the V gene TRBV27; D gene ambiguous. CDR3 length equals 14 residues. Germline loops: CDR1 MNHEY, CDR2 SMNVEV (reference sequence). V lost 6 bases to trimming and J lost 4 bases, with 16 bases between them. The chain's CDR3 is CASSPAFMRYEQYF. In DNA form, the CDR3 reads TGTGCCAGCAGCCCAGCTTTTATGCGGTACGAGCAGTACTTC.

This clone was detected a few times. This sample also contains other DNA sequences that code for the same CDR3. The chain is built from TRBV4-1 and TRBJ1-1; D remains unclear. The CDR3 has 14 residues. The germline V and J ends were trimmed by 1 base and 1 base, with 7 bases remaining between them. Germline V gene data show CDR1 as MGHRA and CDR2 as YSYEKL. As DNA, the CDR3 is TGCGCCAGCAGCCAAGTTGGCAGGAACACTGAAGCTTTCTTT. Its translation is CASSQVGRNTEAFF.

V gene TRBV9 combines with J gene TRBJ1-5; the D gene is possibly TRBD1 (5 bases). V gave up 4 bases and J gave up 0 bases, with 8 bases separating them. The CDR3 runs to 14 residues. Germline values: CDR1 SGDLS, CDR2 YYNGEE. Here the CDR3 DNA reads TGTGCCAGCAGCCAGGGTGATAGCAATCAGCCCCAGCATTTT. Amino acids: CASSQGDSNQPQHF.

V is TRBV29-1 and J is TRBJ2-3; 11 positions match TRBD2. This CDR3 spans 15 amino acids. CDR1 and CDR2 (germline): SQVTM, ANQGSEA. V shed 3 bases and J 0 bases; nucleotides not matched to a gene: 2. The CDR3 sequence is CSVDGTSGSTDTQYF. Here the CDR3 DNA reads TGCAGCGTTGATGGGACTAGCGGCAGCACAGATACGCAGTATTTT.

This clone came up once. The V call is TRBV7-9, the J call TRBJ2-2; D uncertain. V lost 3 bases, J lost 0 bases, and 11 bases lay in between. Germline assignment: CDR1 SEHNR and CDR2 FQNEAQ (reference sequence). The CDR3 is made up of 16 amino acids. The CDR3 DNA follows: TGTGCCAGCAGCTTCGCCCGGGCGGCGAACACCGGGGAGCTGTTTTTT. This translates into CASSFARAANTGELFF.

As for this clone: This CDR3 is also generated by other DNA sequences in the sample. The chain recombines TRBV6-5 with TRBJ2-3, with unresolved D. CDR3 length equals 13 residues. V gave up 1 base and J gave up 3 bases, with 5 bases separating them. CDR1 is MNHEY, CDR2 SVGAGI, per germline. CDR3: CASSYYGTDTQYF. The CDR3 bases are TGTGCCAGCAGTTACTATGGGACAGATACGCAGTATTTT.

This chain connects TRBV19 to TRBJ2-7, with 8 positions matching TRBD1. V shed 2 bases, J shed 0 bases, and the junction held 3 bases outside the gene matches. Germline CDR1 reads LNHDA; CDR2 reads SQIVND (reference sequence). The CDR3 length is 15 residues. For the CDR3, the DNA is TGTGCCAGTAGTATATGGACAGGGAGCTCCTACGAGCAGTACTTC. Translated, it gives CASSIWTGSSYEQYF.

In DNA, the CDR3 is TGTGCCAGCAGCTTAAAGTCCGGGACAGGGGAACAGCAGTTCTTC. This sequence encodes CASSLKSGTGEQQFF. The chain couples TRBV7-9 to TRBJ2-1; 10 bases match TRBD1. CDR1 and CDR2 from the germline V gene are SEHNR and FQNEAQ (reference sequence). The J segment lost 11 bases and the V segment lost 2 bases, leaving 9 bases of the junction unmatched. The CDR3 totals 15 residues.

The J gene is TRBJ2-7, the V gene TRBV27; D ambiguous. The CDR3 loop spans 15 amino acids. Looked up from germline, CDR1 is MNHEY and CDR2 is SMNVEV (reference sequence). The ends were cut back, 6 bases at V and 5 bases at J, with 20 bases in the middle. The CDR3 region has the DNA TGTGCCAGCAGCTCGACCGGGCCCCTTTACGACGAGCAGTACTTC. As protein: CASSSTGPLYDEQYF.

V is TRBV27 and J is TRBJ2-7; a weak D match, TRBD2 (7 bases). Per germline, CDR1 MNHEY and CDR2 SMNVEV (reference sequence). The CDR3 runs 14 residues. Trimming removed 3 bases at V and 6 bases at J, with 15 bases between. CDR3 sequence: CASSFGGLVGEQYF. In nucleotides, the CDR3 is TGTGCCAGCAGTTTCGGGGGGCTGGTTGGCGAGCAGTACTTC.

The rearrangement uses TRBV7-9 and TRBJ1-2; D unclear. Germline lookup yields CDR1 SEHNR and CDR2 FQNEAQ (reference sequence). V was trimmed by 2 bases and J by 7 bases, leaving 14 bases between them. The CDR3 spans 14 residues. CDR3 in DNA: TGTGCCAGCAGCTTAACCTCAAAGGAACTTGGCTACACCTTC. The encoded protein is CASSLTSKELGYTF.

This clone was observed a few times. The chain combines TRBV5-6 with TRBJ1-1; possible D gene TRBD1, 6 bases. The CDR3 consists of 12 residues. Germline V lookup: CDR1 SGHDT, CDR2 YYEEEE. Trimming took 4 bases from V and 6 from J, leaving 10 bases between them. CDR3 in DNA: TGTGCCAGCAGCACAGGGAGCGCTGAAGCTTTCTTT. Translated: CASSTGSAEAFF.

The genes are TRBV27 and TRBJ2-7, with 7 bases fitting TRBD1. With 0 bases clipped from V and 6 bases from J, the junction kept 2 bases outside the gene matches. The germline gives CDR1 MNHEY, CDR2 SMNVEV (reference sequence). The CDR3 length is 13 residues. CDR3 region: CASSLSYRGEQYF. The CDR3 DNA follows: TGTGCCAGCAGTTTATCCTACAGGGGCGAGCAGTACTTC.

On this clone itself: Germline is not matched at one junction end, which may reflect a read error. The chain joins TRBV7-6 to TRBJ2-2; 8 bases are shared with TRBD2. The CDR3 totals 14 residues. Per the germline V gene, CDR1 is SGHVS and CDR2 is FNYEAQ. CDR3 bases: TGTGCCAGCAGCTTAGCCCTTAGCGGGAAGGAGGTGTTTTTT. It yields the protein CASSLALSGKEVFF.